The 20 T cell receptor beta chains below were found in one sample sequenced in a study of blood T cell repertoires in COVID-19. Here immunoSEQ multiplex PCR was the method, and the copy in TCRdb shows in-frame clones only, minus some. The repertoire consists of tens of thousands of clones, with around 90% occurring once and the leading ten covering approximately 7%. Sequencing used peripheral blood. These receptors all stem from a human donor with active COVID-19. The donor label of this sample is uncertain.

The rearrangement joins TRBV5-5 to TRBJ1-4; D call uncertain. The germline V gene encodes CDR1 SGHKS and CDR2 YYEKEE (reference sequence). V was clipped by 6 bases and J by 12 bases, with 15 bases between them. The CDR3 loop spans 12 amino acids. CDR3 nucleotide sequence: TGTGCCAGCAACAGTCAGTTTTCGGAACTGTTTTTT. This codes for CASNSQFSELFF.

The V and J genes are TRBV6-4 and TRBJ2-1; D possibly corresponds to TRBD2 (6 bases). The germline V gene encodes CDR1 MRHNA and CDR2 SNTAGT. Between the trimmed V and J ends, which lost 2 bases and 10 bases, there was a span of 21 bases. The CDR3 spans 16 residues. CDR3 bases: TGTGCCAGCAGTGACCTGGGGGGAGTTTTAGCAAGGGAGCAGTTCTTC. Protein product: CASSDLGGVLAREQFF.

The chain is built from TRBV4-1 and TRBJ1-4; D not resolved. CDR1 MGHRA and CDR2 YSYEKL come from the germline V gene. The CDR3 has 18 amino acids. Trimming removed 4 bases from V and 1 base from J, with 19 bases in between. Here the CDR3 reads CASSLFPTPALTNEKLFF. The DNA for the CDR3 is TGCGCCAGCAGCCTATTCCCCACACCCGCCCTAACTAATGAAAAACTGTTTTTT.

This sequence joins TRBV6-4 and TRBJ1-1, with 7 bases fitting TRBD1. V shed 6 bases and J 4 bases; nucleotides not matched to a gene: 5. Germline CDR1 reads MRHNA; CDR2 reads SNTAGT. The CDR3 runs 13 residues. The CDR3 reads CASSQTGTTEAFF. In DNA form, the CDR3 reads TGTGCCAGCAGCCAGACAGGGACCACTGAAGCTTTCTTT.

V and J are TRBV2 and TRBJ2-3; no definite D call. Trimming removed 8 bases at V and 2 bases at J, with 11 bases between. Germline-derived CDR1 and CDR2 are SNHLY and FYNNEI. CDR3 length equals 13 residues. DNA of the CDR3: TGTGCCAGCCGGAGATCCCTCACAGATACGCAGTATTTT. Translating gives CASRRSLTDTQYF.

The gene calls are TRBV29-1 and TRBJ2-6; 7 bases agree with TRBD1. This CDR3 region has 15 residues. Germline V gene lookup returns CDR1 SQVTM and CDR2 ANQGSEA. Trimming took 6 bases from V and 0 from J; bases not matched to a gene: 5. The CDR3 reads CSVRTGPSGANVLTF. Here the CDR3 DNA reads TGCAGCGTGAGGACAGGCCCCTCTGGGGCCAACGTCCTGACTTTC.

This sequence joins TRBV3-1 (or the pseudogene TRBV3-2) and TRBJ2-3; 8 nucleotides agree with TRBD2. With V trimmed by 3 bases and J by 4 bases, 12 bases remained unmatched. The CDR3 runs 17 residues. Per the germline V gene, CDR1 is LGHDT and CDR2 is YNNKEL (reference sequence). CDR3 sequence (DNA): TGTGCCAGCAGCCATCAAGGGGGGACTAGGTCCCCAGATACGCAGTATTTT. Translated, it gives CASSHQGGTRSPDTQYF.

The chain couples TRBV4-1 to TRBJ1-6; 7 bases are a match to TRBD1. Germline CDR1 reads MGHRA; CDR2 reads YSYEKL. CDR3 length: 15 residues. After removal of 2 bases from V and 9 bases from J, the junction contained 7 bases not matched to a gene. CDR3 in amino acids: CASSQKDRVSSPLHF. The CDR3 DNA reads as TGCGCCAGCAGCCAAAAAGACAGGGTGAGTTCACCCCTCCACTTT.

The count of this clone is one. J is TRBJ2-2 and V is TRBV7-2; maybe TRBD2 (5 bases). The CDR3 sequence is 16 residues long. V lost 5 bases and J 4 bases, leaving 17 bases between the germline ends. The V gene's germline CDR1 is SGHTA and CDR2 FQGNSA. CDR3 bases: TGTGCCAGCAGCCCGAACGTGGGCGCGGGCACCGGGGAGCTGTTTTTT. The encoded protein is CASSPNVGAGTGELFF.

The chain links TRBV7-2 to TRBJ2-5, with 8 positions matching TRBD1. J gave up 2 bases and V 1 base, and 6 bases lay outside the gene matches. The CDR3 sequence is 16 residues long. Germline V lookup: CDR1 SGHTA, CDR2 FQGNSA. The CDR3: CASSLGGRGRQETQYF. CDR3 coding DNA: TGTGCCAGCAGCTTAGGGGGCAGGGGGCGTCAAGAGACCCAGTACTTC.

The chain uses TRBV5-1 and TRBJ1-2, with TRBD1 matching 8 bases. CDR1 and CDR2 from the germline V gene are SGHRS and YFSETQ. V was clipped by 7 bases and J by 5 bases; unmatched bases: 13. The CDR3 length is 15 residues. The CDR3 region has the DNA TGCGCCAGCGGACCGACAGGGGACCCCTCGTATGGCTACACCTTC. This translates into CASGPTGDPSYGYTF.

This chain uses TRBV2 with TRBJ2-1, with unresolved D. V lost 4 bases to trimming and J lost 4 bases, with 20 bases between them. The germline V gene encodes CDR1 SNHLY and CDR2 FYNNEI. The CDR3 is made up of 17 amino acids. CDR3 coding DNA: TGTGCCAGCAGTGCTCTACCCCGCCTGTCTAGATACAATGAGCAGTTCTTC. Protein: CASSALPRLSRYNEQFF.

V gene TRBV18 combines with J gene TRBJ2-2; D is ambiguous. CDR3 length: 15 amino acids. Trimming took 1 base from V and 5 from J, leaving 11 bases between them. Germline lookup yields CDR1 KGHSH and CDR2 LQKENI. The DNA of the CDR3 is TGTGCCAGCTCACCACGTTCAGGAAGTACCGGGGAGCTGTTTTTT. It translates to CASSPRSGSTGELFF.

Concerning this clone itself: One junction end disagrees with the germline gene, perhaps due to a read error. This rearrangement joins TRBV5-1 to TRBJ2-7, with 11 bases fitting TRBD2. The CDR3 spans 15 residues. The germline CDR1 and CDR2 sequences are SGHRS and YFSETQ. CDR3 residues: CASSLLPSGGYGQYF. CDR3 nucleotides: TGCGCCAGCAGCTTGCTGCCTAGCGGGGGGTACGGGCAGTACTTC.

The chain employs TRBV6-1 and TRBJ1-1, with TRBD1 matching 8 bases. Germline CDR1 and CDR2: MNHNS and SASEGT. The CDR3 loop spans 14 amino acids. V gave up 2 bases and J gave up 4 bases; unmatched junction bases: 3. The chain's CDR3 is CASSERTGRTEAFF. In DNA, the CDR3 is TGTGCCAGCAGTGAACGGACAGGGCGCACTGAAGCTTTCTTT.

The chain combines TRBV5-1 with TRBJ2-7; a weak D match, TRBD1 (5 bases). The CDR3 contains 15 residues. Deletions cut 0 bases from V and 4 bases from J, with 14 bases between. Germline V gene sequence: CDR1 SGHRS, CDR2 YFSETQ. The CDR3 bases are TGCGCCAGCAGCTTGGACGAGACAGCTGGTTACGAGCAGTACTTC. Translated, it gives CASSLDETAGYEQYF.

The CDR3 spells CASSDPGQGSEAFF. Here the CDR3 DNA reads TGTGCCAGCAGCGATCCGGGACAGGGGTCTGAAGCTTTCTTT. The V and J genes are TRBV7-6 and TRBJ1-1; 10 positions agree with TRBD1. The J segment lost 6 bases and the V segment lost 5 bases, leaving 6 bases of the junction unmatched. The germline V gene encodes CDR1 SGHVS and CDR2 FNYEAQ. The CDR3 spans 14 residues.

In DNA form, the CDR3 reads TGTGCCAGCAGCTTGGGACTAGCGGGGGGGCGGGGCACAGATACGCAGTATTTT. It yields the protein CASSLGLAGGRGTDTQYF. The chain couples TRBV7-6 to TRBJ2-3; TRBD2 aligns across 16 bases. J was trimmed by 1 base and V by 3 bases; bases with no gene match: 4. The germline V gene has CDR1 SGHVS and CDR2 FNYEAQ. The CDR3 contains 18 residues. Together with reference TRBV7-6 and TRBJ2-3, the CDR3 gives the full variable domain: GAGVSQSPRYKVTKRGQDVALRCDPISGHVSLYWYRQALGQGPEFLTYFNYEAQQDKSGLPNDRFSAERPEGSISTLTIQRTEQRDSAMYRCASSLGLAGGRGTDTQYFGPGTRLTVL.

Concerning this clone itself: This sample also contains other DNA sequences that code for the same CDR3. The genes are TRBV4-1 and TRBJ1-5; D unresolved. This CDR3 comprises 13 residues. With 0 bases removed from V and 5 bases from J, the gap between germline ends came to 5 bases. Per the germline V gene, CDR1 is MGHRA and CDR2 is YSYEKL. The CDR3 DNA is TGCGCCAGCAGCCAAGAGAGGGATCAGCCCCAGCATTTT. Residues: CASSQERDQPQHF.

Written as DNA, the CDR3 is TGTGCCGGGGGGGAGAGTTTGAACACCGGGGAGCTGTTTTTT. Translated: CAGGESLNTGELFF. J is TRBJ2-2 and V is TRBV19; 7 nucleotides line up with TRBD2. V trimming: 11 bases; J trimming: 1 base; junction bases outside the gene matches: 7. The CDR3 spans 14 residues. The V gene's germline CDR1 is LNHDA and CDR2 SQIVND (reference sequence).